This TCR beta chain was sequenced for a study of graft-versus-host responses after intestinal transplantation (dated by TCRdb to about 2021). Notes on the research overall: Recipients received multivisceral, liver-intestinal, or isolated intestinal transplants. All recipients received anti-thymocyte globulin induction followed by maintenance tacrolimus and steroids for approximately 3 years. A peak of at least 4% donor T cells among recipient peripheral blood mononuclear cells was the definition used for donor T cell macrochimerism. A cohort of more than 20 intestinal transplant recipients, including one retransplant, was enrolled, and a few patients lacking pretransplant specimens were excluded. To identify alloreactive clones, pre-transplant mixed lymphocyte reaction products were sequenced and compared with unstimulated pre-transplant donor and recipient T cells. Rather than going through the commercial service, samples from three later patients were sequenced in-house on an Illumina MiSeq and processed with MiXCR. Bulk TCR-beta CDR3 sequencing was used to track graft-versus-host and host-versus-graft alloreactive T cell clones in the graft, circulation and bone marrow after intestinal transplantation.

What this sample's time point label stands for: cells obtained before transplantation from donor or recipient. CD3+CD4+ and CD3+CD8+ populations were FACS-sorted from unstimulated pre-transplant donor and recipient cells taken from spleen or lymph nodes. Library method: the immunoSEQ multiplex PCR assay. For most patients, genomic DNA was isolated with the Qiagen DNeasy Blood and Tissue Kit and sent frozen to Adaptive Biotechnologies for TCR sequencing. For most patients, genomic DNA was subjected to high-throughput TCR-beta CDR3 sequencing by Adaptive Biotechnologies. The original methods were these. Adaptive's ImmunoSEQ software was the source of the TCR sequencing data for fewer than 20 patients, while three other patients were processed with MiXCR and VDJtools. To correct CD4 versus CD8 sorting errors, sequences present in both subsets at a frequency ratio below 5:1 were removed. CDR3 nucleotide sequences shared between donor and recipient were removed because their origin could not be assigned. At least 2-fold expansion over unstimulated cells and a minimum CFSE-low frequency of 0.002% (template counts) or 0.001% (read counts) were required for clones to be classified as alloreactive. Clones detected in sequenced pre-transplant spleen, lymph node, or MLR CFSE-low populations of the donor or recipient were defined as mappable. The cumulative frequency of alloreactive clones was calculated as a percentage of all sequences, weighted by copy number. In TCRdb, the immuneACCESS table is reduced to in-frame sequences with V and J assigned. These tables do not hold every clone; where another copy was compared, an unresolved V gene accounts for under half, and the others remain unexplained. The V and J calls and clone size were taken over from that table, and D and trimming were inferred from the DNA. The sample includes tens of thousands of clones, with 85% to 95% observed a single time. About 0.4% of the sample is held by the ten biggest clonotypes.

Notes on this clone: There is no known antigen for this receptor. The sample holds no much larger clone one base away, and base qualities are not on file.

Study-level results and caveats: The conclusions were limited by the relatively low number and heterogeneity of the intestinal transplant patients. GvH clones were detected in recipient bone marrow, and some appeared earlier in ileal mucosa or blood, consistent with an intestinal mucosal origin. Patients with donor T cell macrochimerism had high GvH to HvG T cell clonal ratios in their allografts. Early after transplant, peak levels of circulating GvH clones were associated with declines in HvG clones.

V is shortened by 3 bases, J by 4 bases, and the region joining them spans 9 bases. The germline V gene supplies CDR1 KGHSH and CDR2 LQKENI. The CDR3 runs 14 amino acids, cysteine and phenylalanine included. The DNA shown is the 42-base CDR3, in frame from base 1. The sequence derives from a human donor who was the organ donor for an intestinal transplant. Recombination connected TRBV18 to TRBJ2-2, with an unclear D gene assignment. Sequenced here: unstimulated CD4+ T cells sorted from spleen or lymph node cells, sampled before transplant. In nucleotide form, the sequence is TGTGCCAGCTCACCGGGTCGAGGCACCGGGGAGCTGTTTTTT. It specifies CASSPGRGTGELFF.